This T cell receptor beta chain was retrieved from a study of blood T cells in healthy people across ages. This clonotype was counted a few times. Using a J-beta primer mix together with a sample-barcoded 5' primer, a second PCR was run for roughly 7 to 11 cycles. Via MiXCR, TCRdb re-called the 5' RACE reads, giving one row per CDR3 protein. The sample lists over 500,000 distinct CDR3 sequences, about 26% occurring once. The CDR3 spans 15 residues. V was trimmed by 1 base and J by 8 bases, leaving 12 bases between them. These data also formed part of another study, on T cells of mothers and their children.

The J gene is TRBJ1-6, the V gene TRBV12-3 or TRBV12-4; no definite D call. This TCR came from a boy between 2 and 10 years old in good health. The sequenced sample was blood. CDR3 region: CASSLDSPPDSPLHF. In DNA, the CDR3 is TGTGCCAGCAGTTTAGACAGCCCCCCGGATTCACCCCTCCACTTT.